Each of the 21 T cell receptor beta chains below was sequenced from the same sample in a study of high-grade serous ovarian cancer treatment subgroups. Tumor tissue was taken before any definitive surgery or chemotherapy was given. Only in-frame clones appear in the TCRdb table, and some are missing; sequencing was by immunoSEQ multiplex PCR. The sample includes thousands of clones, about 80% of them seen just once. The sample taken for sequencing was tumor tissue. The receptor source for this set is a human donor with high-grade serous ovarian cancer.

CDR3 amino acids: CASSRTGTSLSEQYF. For the CDR3, the DNA is TGTGCCAGCAGCCGAACCGGGACTAGTCTTAGCGAGCAGTACTTC. This chain links TRBV11-2 with TRBJ2-5; 8 bases align to TRBD2. Matching the DNA end better, TRBJ2-7 makes the J call doubtful. The CDR3 length is 15 residues. Per the germline V gene, CDR1 is SGHAT and CDR2 is FQNNGV.

The rearrangement links TRBV19 to TRBJ2-5; D remains ambiguous. The V gene's germline CDR1 is LNHDA and CDR2 SQIVND (reference sequence). V lost 0 bases and J 2 bases, leaving 7 bases between the germline ends. The CDR3 is made up of 14 amino acids. This CDR3 is CASSIDHRQETQYF. The CDR3 bases are TGTGCCAGTAGTATAGATCATCGTCAAGAGACCCAGTACTTC.

This clone has just one count. The chain couples TRBV7-3 to TRBJ2-3, with unresolved D. The CDR3 loop spans 14 amino acids. The germline gives CDR1 SGHTA, CDR2 FQGTGA. V lost 3 bases to trimming and J lost 2 bases, with 9 bases between them. CDR3 residues: CASSLERFTDTQYF. The DNA for the CDR3 is TGTGCCAGCAGCTTGGAAAGGTTCACAGATACGCAGTATTTT. Looking up the rest from reference TRBV7-3 and TRBJ2-3 gives the full variable domain: GAGVSQTPSNKVTEKGKYVELRCDPISGHTALYWYRQSLGQGPEFLIYFQGTGAADDSGLPNDRFFAVRPEGSVSTLKIQRTERGDSAVYLCASSLERFTDTQYFGPGTRLTVL.

This sequence joins TRBV27 and TRBJ1-5, with D perhaps TRBD1 (5 bases). Trimming stripped 8 bases from V and 4 bases from J, with 9 bases between. The germline gives CDR1 MNHEY, CDR2 SMNVEV (reference sequence). The CDR3 loop spans 12 amino acids. CDR3 in DNA: TGTGCCAGCGGGGGGTGGAATCAGCCCCAGCATTTT. Its protein is CASGGWNQPQHF.

V gene TRBV6-1 combines with J gene TRBJ1-4, with D hard to call. CDR3 size: 14 residues. From germline, CDR1 is MNHNS and CDR2 SASEGT. V was pared by 6 bases and J by 0 bases, with 8 bases between. This CDR3 reads CASSQVATNEKLFF. The CDR3 DNA sequence: TGTGCCAGCAGCCAAGTTGCAACTAATGAAAAACTGTTTTTT.

The rearrangement links TRBV5-1 to TRBJ2-5, with D maybe TRBD1 (5 bases). The length of the CDR3 is 14 residues. Germline values: CDR1 SGHRS, CDR2 YFSETQ. V was shortened by 0 bases and J by 4 bases, with 10 bases between the two germline ends. CDR3 nucleotides: TGCGCCAGCAGCTTGGAGGGGCGCTTAGAGACCCAGTACTTC. It is translated as CASSLEGRLETQYF. Full variable domain (remainder filled in from reference TRBV5-1 and TRBJ2-5): KAGVTQTPRYLIKTRGQQVTLSCSPISGHRSVSWYQQTPGQGLQFLFEYFSETQRNKGNFPGRFSGRQFSNSRSEMNVSTLELGDSALYLCASSLEGRLETQYFGPGTRLLVL.

The CDR3 protein is CASSYGETGPNEKLFF. The CDR3 nucleotides read TGTGCCAGCAGTTACGGCGAGACAGGCCCTAATGAAAAACTGTTTTTT. V usage is TRBV6-6 and J usage is TRBJ1-4; D perhaps matches TRBD1 (6 bases). The CDR3 spans 16 residues. Germline V lookup: CDR1 MNHNY, CDR2 SVGAGI (reference sequence). V shed 2 bases and J shed 3 bases, with 13 bases lying between them.

V gene TRBV7-6 combines with J gene TRBJ2-5; D ambiguous. Trimming removed 1 base from V and 5 bases from J, with 8 bases in between. This CDR3 contains 13 residues. Germline V CDR1 and CDR2: SGHVS, FNYEAQ. This CDR3 reads CASSLGVGETQYF. CDR3 sequence (DNA): TGTGCCAGCAGCTTAGGCGTGGGTGAGACCCAGTACTTC.

The V and J genes are TRBV9 and TRBJ2-5; 15 bases are a match to TRBD2. The germline V gene has CDR1 SGDLS and CDR2 YYNGEE. This CDR3 is built from 19 residues. The junction had 11 bases not matched to a gene; V was cut back by 4 bases and J by 1 base. CDR3 sequence (DNA): TGTGCCAGCAGCCAAGGACTAGCGGGAGGGAGGGGGTCCCAAGAGACCCAGTACTTC. Translated: CASSQGLAGGRGSQETQYF.

The DNA for the CDR3 is TGTGCCAGCTCACCAAATGGACAGGGTTCGGGGGAAGCTTTCTTT. Translated, it gives CASSPNGQGSGEAFF. The chain joins TRBV18 to TRBJ1-1, with 8 bases identical to TRBD1. The length of the CDR3 is 15 residues. The junction had 10 bases not matched to a gene; V was cut back by 2 bases and J by 8 bases. CDR1 KGHSH and CDR2 LQKENI come from the germline V gene.

This chain uses TRBV28 with TRBJ1-2; 8 bases fit TRBD1. The ends lost 5 bases at V and 4 bases at J; junction bases unmatched: 3. CDR1 is MDHEN and CDR2 is SYDVKM in the germline V gene. There are 13 residues in the CDR3. The CDR3 reads CASSPDRVYGYTF. As DNA, the CDR3 is TGTGCCAGCAGTCCGGACAGGGTCTATGGCTACACCTTC.

The V and J genes are TRBV9 and TRBJ2-3, with TRBD1 matching over 7 bases. This CDR3 spans 14 amino acids. CDR1 and CDR2 (germline): SGDLS, YYNGEE. The V gene end was trimmed by 6 bases and the J gene end by 0 bases; junction bases not matched to a gene: 4. The CDR3 DNA sequence: TGTGCCAGCACCTCGGACAGGAGCACAGATACGCAGTATTTT. It specifies CASTSDRSTDTQYF.

This clone has just a few counts. The chain combines TRBV27 with TRBJ1-5; D call uncertain. The CDR3 extends over 16 amino acids. Germline CDR1 reads MNHEY; CDR2 reads SMNVEV (reference sequence). Trimming removed 2 bases from V and 5 bases from J, with 16 bases in between. CDR3 residues: CASSLRIGRTDQPQHF. The CDR3 DNA follows: TGTGCCAGCAGTTTACGTATAGGGAGGACGGATCAGCCCCAGCATTTT.

This sequence joins TRBV5-1 and TRBJ2-7; 8 positions agree with TRBD1. V shed 3 bases and J 7 bases; nucleotides not matched to a gene: 6. Germline CDR1 is SGHRS and CDR2 is YFSETQ. The CDR3 is made up of 13 amino acids. CDR3 sequence (DNA): TGCGCCAGCAGCTGGACAGGGACGTGGGAGCAGTACTTC. Translated: CASSWTGTWEQYF.

This chain joins TRBV2 and TRBJ2-5, with 9 bases identical to TRBD2. Judging by the DNA end, TRBJ2-7 fits better; the J call may be wrong. The length of the CDR3 is 16 residues. Germline V gene sequence: CDR1 SNHLY, CDR2 FYNNEI. The CDR3 DNA reads TGTGCCAGCAGTCCCCGCGGGGGGGAGAGCTCCTACGAGCAGTACTTC. Its protein product is CASSPRGGESSYEQYF.

This chain connects TRBV4-2 to TRBJ1-2; 7 bases match TRBD1. The CDR3 spans 14 residues. From germline, CDR1 is LGHNA and CDR2 YNFKEQ. V was clipped by 8 bases and J by 7 bases; unmatched bases: 13. CDR3 sequence: CASSQQGILFGYTF. For the CDR3, the DNA is TGTGCCAGCTCCCAACAGGGGATTCTTTTTGGCTACACCTTC.

The chain uses TRBV2 and TRBJ2-3; D is possibly TRBD2 (6 bases). Deletions cut 6 bases from V and 2 bases from J, with 15 bases between. Germline V gives CDR1 SNHLY, CDR2 FYNNEI. CDR3 length: 15 amino acids. The CDR3 spells CASRAPAGLTDTQYF. CDR3 in DNA: TGTGCCAGCAGAGCCCCGGCGGGACTCACAGATACGCAGTATTTT. The variable domain in full, with the rest retrieved from reference TRBV2 and TRBJ2-3, is EPEVTQTPSHQVTQMGQEVILRCVPISNHLYFYWYRQILGQKVEFLVSFYNNEISEKSEIFDDQFSVERPDGSNFTLKIRSTKLEDSAMYFCASRAPAGLTDTQYFGPGTRLTVL.

DNA for the CDR3: TGTGCCAGCAGTTGGGGGGATAACACCGGGGAGCTGTTTTTT. It encodes CASSWGDNTGELFF. J is TRBJ2-2 and V is TRBV28, with a possible D match to TRBD2 (6 bases). Germline V CDR1 and CDR2: MDHEN, SYDVKM. V lost 4 bases and J lost 2, with 8 bases in between. The CDR3 contains 14 residues.

The chain is built from TRBV28 and TRBJ1-2; unclear D gene. The CDR3 contains 11 residues. Germline CDR1 is MDHEN and CDR2 is SYDVKM. V lost 8 bases, J lost 0 bases, and 4 bases lay in between. CDR3 sequence: CASGPNYGYTF. CDR3 bases: TGTGCCAGCGGGCCTAACTATGGCTACACCTTC.

The chain combines TRBV5-5 with TRBJ2-3; D perhaps matches TRBD1 (5 bases). Trimming took off 2 bases at V and 5 bases at J, with 15 bases between the two ends. There are 15 residues in the CDR3. Germline V gene sequence: CDR1 SGHKS, CDR2 YYEKEE (reference sequence). The CDR3 loop reads CASSFVGARVDTQYF. Here the CDR3 DNA reads TGTGCCAGCAGCTTTGTAGGGGCGCGAGTAGATACGCAGTATTTT.

This chain connects TRBV2 to TRBJ2-3; 7 bases are shared with TRBD2. V was pared by 8 bases and J by 4 bases, with 12 bases of the junction left unmatched. The germline gives CDR1 SNHLY, CDR2 FYNNEI. This CDR3 has 15 amino acids. The CDR3 coding sequence is TGTGCCAGCCTACGCGGGAGCGGCGGGGCAGATACGCAGTATTTT. It encodes CASLRGSGGADTQYF.